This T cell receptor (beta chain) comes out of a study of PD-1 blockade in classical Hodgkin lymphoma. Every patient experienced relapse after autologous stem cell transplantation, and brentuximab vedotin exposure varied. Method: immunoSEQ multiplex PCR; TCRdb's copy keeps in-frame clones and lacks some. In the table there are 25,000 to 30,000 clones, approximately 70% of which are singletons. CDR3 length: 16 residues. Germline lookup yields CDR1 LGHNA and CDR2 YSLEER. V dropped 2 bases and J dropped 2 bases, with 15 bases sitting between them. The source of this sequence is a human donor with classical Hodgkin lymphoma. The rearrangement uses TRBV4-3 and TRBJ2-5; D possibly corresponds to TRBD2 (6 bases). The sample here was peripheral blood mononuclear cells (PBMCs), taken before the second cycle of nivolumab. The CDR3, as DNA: TGCGCCAGCAGCCAAAATACCGCAGGGACTCAAGAGACCCAGTACTTC. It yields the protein CASSQNTAGTQETQYF.